This T cell receptor beta chain was sequenced during a study of T cell changes during pregnancy in multiple sclerosis. Sequencing used immunoSEQ multiplex PCR; TCRdb keeps in-frame clones, though not all of them. The data show tens of thousands of clones, around 90% seen once. From germline, CDR1 is SGHKS and CDR2 YYEKEE (reference sequence). Germline trimming cut 2 bases from V and 1 base from J; bases unmatched to any gene: 8. The CDR3 extends over 16 amino acids. The rearrangement uses TRBV5-5 and TRBJ1-1, with TRBD1 matching 7 bases. Sequenced here: CD4+ T cells from peripheral blood mononuclear cells, sampled in the second trimester of pregnancy. This TCR derives from a female donor with multiple sclerosis, enrolled in a pregnancy study. DNA for the CDR3: TGTGCCAGCAGCTTCCCCGGGACAGTAACGAACACTGAAGCTTTCTTT. Translating it yields CASSFPGTVTNTEAFF.